This entry is about one T cell receptor beta chain. The data were taken from a study of CD8 T cells in Susac syndrome. RNA totalling about 0.45 to 1 ug underwent reverse transcription with random hexamers. MiXCR, run by TCRdb on the immunoSEQ multiplex PCR reads, gives a single entry per CDR3 protein. This sample has around 150,000 distinct CDR3 sequences; roughly 94% occur once, and the top ten carry 0.085% to 0.095%. The germline gives CDR1 KGHDR, CDR2 SFDVKD. CDR3 length: 13 amino acids. V was cut by 9 bases and J by 0 bases, with 8 bases left in between. TCR beta sequencing covered blood CD8+ and CD4+ T cells.

The TCR originated in a human donor with multiple sclerosis. The chain has TRBV24-1 and TRBJ2-1; D is unclear. Sequencing was performed on CD4+ T cells from PBMCs. The CDR3 bases are TGTGCCACCTCACACGACTCCTACAATGAGCAGTTCTTC. Its protein product is CATSHDSYNEQFF.